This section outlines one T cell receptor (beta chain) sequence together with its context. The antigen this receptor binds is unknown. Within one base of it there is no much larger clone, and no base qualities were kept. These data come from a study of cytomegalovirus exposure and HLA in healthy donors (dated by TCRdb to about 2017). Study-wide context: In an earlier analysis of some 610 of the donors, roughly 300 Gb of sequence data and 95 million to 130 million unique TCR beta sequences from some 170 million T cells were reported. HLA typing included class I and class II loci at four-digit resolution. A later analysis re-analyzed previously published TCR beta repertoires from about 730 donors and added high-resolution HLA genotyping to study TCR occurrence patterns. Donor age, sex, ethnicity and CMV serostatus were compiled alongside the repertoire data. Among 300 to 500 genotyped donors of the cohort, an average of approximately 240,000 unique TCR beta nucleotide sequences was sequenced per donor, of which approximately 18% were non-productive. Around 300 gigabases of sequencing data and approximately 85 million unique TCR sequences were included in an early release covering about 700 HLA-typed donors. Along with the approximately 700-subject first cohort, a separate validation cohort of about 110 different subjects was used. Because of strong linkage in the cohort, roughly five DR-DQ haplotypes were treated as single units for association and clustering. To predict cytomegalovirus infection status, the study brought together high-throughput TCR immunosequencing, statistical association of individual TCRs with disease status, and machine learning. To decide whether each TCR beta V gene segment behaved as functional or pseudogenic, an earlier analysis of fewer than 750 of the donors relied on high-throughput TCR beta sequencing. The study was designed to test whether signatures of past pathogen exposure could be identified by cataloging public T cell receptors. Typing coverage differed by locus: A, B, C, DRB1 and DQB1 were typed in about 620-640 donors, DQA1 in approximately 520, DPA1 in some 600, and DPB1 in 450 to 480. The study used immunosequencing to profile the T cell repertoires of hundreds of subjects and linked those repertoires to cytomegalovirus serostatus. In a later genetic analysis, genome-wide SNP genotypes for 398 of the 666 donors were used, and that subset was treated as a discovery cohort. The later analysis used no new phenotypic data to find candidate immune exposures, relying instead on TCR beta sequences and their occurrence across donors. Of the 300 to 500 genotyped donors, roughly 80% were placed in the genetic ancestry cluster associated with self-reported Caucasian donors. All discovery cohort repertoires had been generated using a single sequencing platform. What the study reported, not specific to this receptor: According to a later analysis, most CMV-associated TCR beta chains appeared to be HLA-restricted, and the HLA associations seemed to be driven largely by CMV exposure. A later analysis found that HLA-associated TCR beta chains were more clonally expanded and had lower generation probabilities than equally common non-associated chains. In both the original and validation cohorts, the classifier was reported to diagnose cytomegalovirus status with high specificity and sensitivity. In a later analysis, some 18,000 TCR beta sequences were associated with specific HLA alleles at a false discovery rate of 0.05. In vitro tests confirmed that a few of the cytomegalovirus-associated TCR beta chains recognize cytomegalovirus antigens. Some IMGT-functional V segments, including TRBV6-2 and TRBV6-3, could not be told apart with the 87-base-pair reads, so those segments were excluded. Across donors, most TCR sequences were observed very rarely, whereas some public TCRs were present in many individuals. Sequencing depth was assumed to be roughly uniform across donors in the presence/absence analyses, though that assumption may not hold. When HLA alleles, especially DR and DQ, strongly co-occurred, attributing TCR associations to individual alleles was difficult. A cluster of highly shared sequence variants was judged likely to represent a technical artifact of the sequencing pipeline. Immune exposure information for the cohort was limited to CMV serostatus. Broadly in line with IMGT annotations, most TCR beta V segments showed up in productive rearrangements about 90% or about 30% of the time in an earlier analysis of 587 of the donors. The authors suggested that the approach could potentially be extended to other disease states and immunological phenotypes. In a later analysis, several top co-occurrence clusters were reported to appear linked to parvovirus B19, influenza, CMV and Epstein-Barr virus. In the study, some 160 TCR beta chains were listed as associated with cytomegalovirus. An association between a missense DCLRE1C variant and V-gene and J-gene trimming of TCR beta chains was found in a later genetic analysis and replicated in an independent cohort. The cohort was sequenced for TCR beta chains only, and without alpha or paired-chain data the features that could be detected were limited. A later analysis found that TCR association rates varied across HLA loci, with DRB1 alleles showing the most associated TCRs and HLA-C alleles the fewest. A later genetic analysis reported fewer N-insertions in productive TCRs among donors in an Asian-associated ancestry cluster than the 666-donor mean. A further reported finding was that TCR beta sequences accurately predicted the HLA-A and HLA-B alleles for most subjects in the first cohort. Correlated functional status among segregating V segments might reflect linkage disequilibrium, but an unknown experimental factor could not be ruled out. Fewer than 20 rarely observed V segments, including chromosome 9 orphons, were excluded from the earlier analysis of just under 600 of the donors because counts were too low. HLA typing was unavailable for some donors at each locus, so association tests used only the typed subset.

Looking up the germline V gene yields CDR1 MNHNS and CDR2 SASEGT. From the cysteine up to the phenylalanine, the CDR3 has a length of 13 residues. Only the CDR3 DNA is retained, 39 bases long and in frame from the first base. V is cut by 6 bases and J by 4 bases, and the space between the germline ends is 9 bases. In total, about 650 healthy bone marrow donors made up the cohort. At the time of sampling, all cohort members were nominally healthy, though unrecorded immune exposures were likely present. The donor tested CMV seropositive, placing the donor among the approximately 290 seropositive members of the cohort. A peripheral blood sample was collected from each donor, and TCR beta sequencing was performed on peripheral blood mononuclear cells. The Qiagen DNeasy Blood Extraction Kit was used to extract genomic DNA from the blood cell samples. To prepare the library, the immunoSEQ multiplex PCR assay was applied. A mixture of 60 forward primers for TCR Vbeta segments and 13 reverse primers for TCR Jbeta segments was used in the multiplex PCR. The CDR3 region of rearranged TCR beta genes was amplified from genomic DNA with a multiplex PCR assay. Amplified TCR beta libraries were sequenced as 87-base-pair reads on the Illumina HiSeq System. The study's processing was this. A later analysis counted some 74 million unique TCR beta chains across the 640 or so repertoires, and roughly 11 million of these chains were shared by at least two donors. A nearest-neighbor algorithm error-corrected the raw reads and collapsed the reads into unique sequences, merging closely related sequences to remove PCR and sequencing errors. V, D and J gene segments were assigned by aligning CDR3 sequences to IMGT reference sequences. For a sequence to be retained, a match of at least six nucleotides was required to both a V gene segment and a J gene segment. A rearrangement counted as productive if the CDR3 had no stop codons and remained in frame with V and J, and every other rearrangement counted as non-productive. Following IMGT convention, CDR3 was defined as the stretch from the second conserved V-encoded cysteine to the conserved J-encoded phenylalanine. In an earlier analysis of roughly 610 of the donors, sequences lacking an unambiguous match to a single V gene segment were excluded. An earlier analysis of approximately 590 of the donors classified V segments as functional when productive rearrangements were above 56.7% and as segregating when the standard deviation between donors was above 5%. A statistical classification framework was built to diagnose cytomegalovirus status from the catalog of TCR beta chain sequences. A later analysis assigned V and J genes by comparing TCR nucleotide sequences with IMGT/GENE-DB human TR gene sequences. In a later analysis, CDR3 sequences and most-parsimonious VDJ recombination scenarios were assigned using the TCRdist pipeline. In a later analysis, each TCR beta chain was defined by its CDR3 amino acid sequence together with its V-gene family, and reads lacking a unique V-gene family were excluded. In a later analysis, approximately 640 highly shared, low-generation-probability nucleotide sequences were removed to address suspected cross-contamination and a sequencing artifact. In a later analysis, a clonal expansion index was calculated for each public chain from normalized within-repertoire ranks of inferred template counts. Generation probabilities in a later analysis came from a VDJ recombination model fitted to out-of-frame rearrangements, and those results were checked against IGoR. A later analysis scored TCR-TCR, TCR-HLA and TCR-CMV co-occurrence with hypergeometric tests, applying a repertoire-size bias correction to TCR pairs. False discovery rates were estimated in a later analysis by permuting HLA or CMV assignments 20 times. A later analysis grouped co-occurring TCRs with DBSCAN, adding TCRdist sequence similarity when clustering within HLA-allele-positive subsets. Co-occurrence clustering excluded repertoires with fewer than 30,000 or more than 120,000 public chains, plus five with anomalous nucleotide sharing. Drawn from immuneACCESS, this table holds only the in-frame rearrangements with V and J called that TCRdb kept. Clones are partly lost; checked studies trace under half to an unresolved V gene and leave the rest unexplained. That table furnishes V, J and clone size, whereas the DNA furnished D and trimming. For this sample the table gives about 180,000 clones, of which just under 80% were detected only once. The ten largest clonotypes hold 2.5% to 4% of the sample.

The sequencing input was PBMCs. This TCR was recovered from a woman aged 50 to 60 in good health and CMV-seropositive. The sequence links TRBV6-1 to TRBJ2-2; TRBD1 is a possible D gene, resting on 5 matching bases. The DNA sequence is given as TGTGCCAGCAGGAAGCAGGGCACCGGGGAGCTGTTTTTT. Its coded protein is CASRKQGTGELFF.